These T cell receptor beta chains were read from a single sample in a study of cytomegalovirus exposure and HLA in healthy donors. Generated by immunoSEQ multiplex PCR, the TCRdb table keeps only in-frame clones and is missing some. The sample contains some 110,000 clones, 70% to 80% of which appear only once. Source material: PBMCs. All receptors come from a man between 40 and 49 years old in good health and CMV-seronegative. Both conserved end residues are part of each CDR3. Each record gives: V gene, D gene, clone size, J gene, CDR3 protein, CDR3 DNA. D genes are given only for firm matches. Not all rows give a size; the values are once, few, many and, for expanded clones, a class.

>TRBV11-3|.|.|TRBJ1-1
CASSPSGRGAFF
TGTGCCAGCAGCCCGAGCGGCCGTGGAGCTTTCTTT
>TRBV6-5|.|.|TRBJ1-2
CASSPPGGRNGYTF
TGTGCCAGCAGTCCCCCCGGGGGAAGGAATGGCTACACCTTC
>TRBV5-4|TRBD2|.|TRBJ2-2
CASSLGIAGGGELFF
TGTGCCAGCAGCTTGGGTATCGCGGGAGGCGGGGAGCTGTTTTTT
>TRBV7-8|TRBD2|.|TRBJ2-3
CASSSPGLEVTDTQYF
TGTGCCAGCAGCTCCCCGGGACTAGAAGTTACAGATACGCAGTATTTT
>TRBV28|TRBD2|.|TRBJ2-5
CASSLASGRLETQYF
TGTGCCAGCAGTTTGGCTAGCGGGAGGCTGGAGACCCAGTACTTC
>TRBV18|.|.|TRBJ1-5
CASSPTGFQPQHF
TGTGCCAGCTCACCCACCGGTTTCCAGCCCCAGCATTTT
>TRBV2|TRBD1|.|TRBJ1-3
CASSETGTGHSGNTIYF
TGTGCCAGCAGTGAAACAGGGACAGGCCACTCTGGAAACACCATATATTTT
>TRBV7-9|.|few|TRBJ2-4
CASSRLAVAKNIQYF
TGTGCCAGCAGCCGCCTAGCCGTAGCCAAAAACATTCAGTACTTC
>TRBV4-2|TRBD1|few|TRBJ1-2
CASSQVVRGRDYGYTF
TGTGCCAGCAGCCAAGTGGTCAGGGGGCGGGACTATGGCTACACCTTC
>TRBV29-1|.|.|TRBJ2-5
CSETGEGEETQYF
TGCAGCGAGACAGGGGAGGGAGAAGAGACCCAGTACTTC
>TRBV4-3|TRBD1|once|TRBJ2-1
CASSQDRGYEQFF
TGCGCCAGCAGCCAAGACAGGGGGTATGAGCAGTTCTTC
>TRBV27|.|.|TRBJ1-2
CASSLGGNYGYTF
TGTGCCAGCAGTTTAGGAGGGAACTATGGCTACACCTTC
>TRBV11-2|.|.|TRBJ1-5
CASSLGGGGSNQPQHF
TGTGCCAGCAGCTTAGGAGGGGGGGGGAGCAATCAGCCCCAGCATTTT
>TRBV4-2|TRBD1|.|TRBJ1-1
CASSQGDRGTEAFF
TGTGCCAGCAGCCAAGGGGACAGGGGGACTGAAGCTTTCTTT
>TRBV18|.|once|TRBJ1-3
CASSGSYGNTIYF
TGTGCCAGCTCAGGCTCTTACGGAAACACCATATATTTT
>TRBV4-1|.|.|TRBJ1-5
CASSPAGFNQPQHF
TGCGCCAGCAGCCCAGCAGGGTTCAATCAGCCCCAGCATTTT
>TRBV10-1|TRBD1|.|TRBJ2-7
CASSSGTEPYEQYF
TGCGCCAGCAGCTCCGGGACAGAGCCCTACGAGCAGTACTTC
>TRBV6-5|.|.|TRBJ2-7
CASSYSLTRIYEQYF
TGTGCCAGCAGTTACTCGTTGACAAGAATCTACGAGCAGTACTTC
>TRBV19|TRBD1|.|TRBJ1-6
CASSARTGGNSPLHF
TGTGCCAGTAGCGCCAGGACAGGGGGAAATTCACCCCTCCACTTT
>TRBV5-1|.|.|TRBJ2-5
CASSLATDQETQYF
TGCGCCAGCAGCTTGGCTACGGACCAAGAGACCCAGTACTTC
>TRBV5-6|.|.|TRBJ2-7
CASSPGASVYEQYF
TGTGCCAGCAGCCCCGGGGCTAGCGTCTACGAGCAGTACTTC